This T cell receptor (beta chain) was found in a study of cytomegalovirus exposure and HLA in healthy donors. General study findings and limits: For most TCR sequences rarity was the rule, although some public TCRs occurred in many donors.

The PCR had 60 Vbeta and 13 Jbeta primers. The protocol was immunoSEQ multiplex PCR, while the TCRdb copy is restricted to in-frame clones and leaves out a portion. In the table there are roughly 170,000 clones, about three quarters of which are singletons. Concerning this clone: Its antigen remains unidentified.

This clonotype was sampled from a girl aged 10 to 17 in good health and CMV-seronegative. Sequencing was done on a sample of PBMCs.

CDR3 amino acids: CASSMDRASEQYF. The CDR3 region has the DNA TGTGCCAGCAGCATGGACAGGGCGAGCGAGCAGTACTTC. This chain connects TRBV6-1 to TRBJ2-7, with 8 bases matching TRBD1. V lost 6 bases and J lost 6; bases outside the gene matches: 7. The CDR3 is 13 amino acids. Looked up from germline, CDR1 is MNHNS and CDR2 is SASEGT.